The 14 T cell receptor beta chains in this list originate from one sample, sequenced in a study of T cells in Graves' hyperthyroidism and ophthalmopathy. RNA transcripts yielded amplified TCR beta CDR3 regions. Primed by the HTBI set, a first-round RT-PCR was run on the TCR CDR3. TCRdb recomputed calls from the multiplex PCR reads with MiXCR, one row per CDR3 protein. In the table there are a few hundred thousand distinct CDR3 sequences, roughly 15% of which are singletons. The sequenced sample consisted of blood. These TCRs come from a woman aged 55-69 years with Graves' ophthalmopathy.

The sample holds many counts of this clonotype. The V and J genes are TRBV20-1 and TRBJ2-5, with 10 bases lining up with TRBD2. The germline gives CDR1 DFQATT, CDR2 SNEGSKA (reference sequence). Trimming took 6 bases from V and 0 from J; bases not matched to a gene: 10. This CDR3 has 16 residues. The CDR3 coding sequence is TGCAGTGCCAGCCGGCTAGCGGGGGTGTACCAAGAGACCCAGTACTTC. Translation: CSASRLAGVYQETQYF.

This clonotype was seen ten or more times. The chain's CDR3 is CASSFLGLGGGNEQFF. The CDR3 bases are TGTGCCAGCAGTTTTTTAGGACTAGGGGGGGGTAATGAGCAGTTCTTC. J is TRBJ2-1 and V is TRBV27, with a weak D call TRBD2 (7 bases). V lost 3 bases and J 7 bases, leaving 19 bases between the germline ends. The CDR3 runs 16 residues. CDR1 MNHEY and CDR2 SMNVEV come from the germline V gene (reference sequence).

The chain has TRBV20-1 and TRBJ2-5, with 11 bases aligning to TRBD2. The V gene end was trimmed by 6 bases and the J gene end by 4 bases; junction bases not matched to a gene: 10. CDR1 is DFQATT, CDR2 SNEGSKA, per germline (reference sequence). The length of the CDR3 is 15 residues. The CDR3 coding sequence is TGCAGTGCATTAGCGGGAGGGCCCTACCGAGAGACCCAGTACTTC. Encoded protein: CSALAGGPYRETQYF.

This clonotype was seen repeatedly, ten times or more. The chain employs TRBV20-1 and TRBJ2-1, with D uncertain. The V end lost 3 bases, the J end lost 8 bases, and 11 bases lay between the germline ends. The CDR3 covers 12 residues. Germline CDR1 DFQATT, CDR2 SNEGSKA (reference sequence). DNA for the CDR3: TGCAGTGCTAGCAGCCCCAAGTATGAGCAGTTCTTC. It yields the protein CSASSPKYEQFF.

The table lists this clonotype with many counts. In DNA form, the CDR3 reads TGTGCCTGGAGTACGAACGGGGGTACTGAAGCTTTCTTT. Translating it yields CAWSTNGGTEAFF. The chain uses TRBV30 and TRBJ1-1; tentative D call: TRBD1 (5 bases). The germline CDR1 and CDR2 sequences are GTSNPN and SVGIG (reference sequence). The CDR3 consists of 13 residues. Trimming took off 2 bases at V and 5 bases at J, with 12 bases between the two ends.

This clonotype was detected a few times. The chain links TRBV19 to TRBJ2-1; D gene ambiguous. Trimming removed 1 base from V and 9 bases from J, with 10 bases in between. Germline V CDR1 and CDR2: LNHDA, SQIVND (reference sequence). The CDR3 is made up of 13 amino acids. CDR3 bases: TGTGCCAGTAGTATAGCTGATATAGGTGAGCAGTTCTTC. Translated, it gives CASSIADIGEQFF.

This chain links TRBV9 with TRBJ1-1; D gene unclear. The length of the CDR3 is 13 residues. Deletions cut 0 bases from V and 4 bases from J, with 7 bases between. Germline lookup yields CDR1 SGDLS and CDR2 YYNGEE. The CDR3 coding sequence is TGTGCCAGCAGCGTAGGGGCAGGCACTGAAGCTTTCTTT. Residues: CASSVGAGTEAFF. The whole variable domain, remainder taken from reference TRBV9 and TRBJ1-1, is DSGVTQTPKHLITATGQRVTLRCSPRSGDLSVYWYQQSLDQGLQFLIQYYNGEERAKGNILERFSAQQFPDLHSELNLSSLELGDSALYFCASSVGAGTEAFFGQGTRLTVV.

In its sample, this clonotype was seen many times. The chain carries TRBV5-1 and TRBJ2-3; 7 bases line up with TRBD2. Germline CDR1 and CDR2: SGHRS and YFSETQ. The CDR3 contains 14 residues. The J segment lost 5 bases and the V segment lost 0 bases, leaving 3 bases of the junction unmatched. CDR3 amino acids: CASSLGLAVDTQYF. CDR3 in DNA: TGCGCCAGCAGCTTGGGACTAGCCGTAGATACGCAGTATTTT.

The chain couples TRBV6-1 to TRBJ1-5, with TRBD1 identical over 9 bases. Germline values: CDR1 MNHNS, CDR2 SASEGT. The V segment lost 5 bases and the J segment 1 base; nucleotides outside the gene matches: 15. The CDR3 sequence is 19 residues long. This chain's CDR3 is CASSSPSTGGASSNQPQHF. CDR3 bases: TGTGCCAGCAGTTCCCCATCGACAGGGGGGGCTTCGAGCAATCAGCCCCAGCATTTT.

This clonotype has more than one count but fewer than ten. V gene TRBV20-1 combines with J gene TRBJ2-7; 7 bases map to TRBD2. V was clipped by 6 bases and J by 1 base; unmatched bases: 12. CDR3 size: 15 residues. The germline gives CDR1 DFQATT, CDR2 SNEGSKA (reference sequence). As DNA, the CDR3 is TGCAGTGCGCGCCCGGCTAGCGGTGGGTCCTACGAGCAGTACTTC. Protein: CSARPASGGSYEQYF.

This clonotype was detected many times. This chain uses TRBV4-1 with TRBJ1-3; D is undetermined. V was shortened by 1 base and J by 4 bases, with 17 bases between the two germline ends. CDR3 length: 17 amino acids. Germline V gene sequence: CDR1 MGHRA, CDR2 YSYEKL. CDR3 sequence: CASSQVGLRRRGNTIYF. In DNA form, the CDR3 reads TGCGCCAGCAGCCAAGTAGGGTTGAGGAGGAGGGGAAACACCATATATTTT.

The chain couples TRBV7-2 to TRBJ2-1, with TRBD1 matching over 10 bases. The germline gives CDR1 SGHTA, CDR2 FQGNSA. This CDR3 contains 15 residues. After removal of 3 bases from V and 6 bases from J, the junction contained 5 bases not matched to a gene. The CDR3, as DNA: TGTGCCAGCAGCTTTGCCGGGACAGGGGTCAATGAGCAGTTCTTC. This encodes CASSFAGTGVNEQFF. The full variable domain, rest sourced from reference TRBV7-2 and TRBJ2-1, is GAGVSQSPSNKVTEKGKDVELRCDPISGHTALYWYRQSLGQGLEFLIYFQGNSAPDKSGLPSDRFSAERTGGSVSTLTIQRTQQEDSAVYLCASSFAGTGVNEQFFGPGTRLTVL.

This clonotype was detected only a few times. J is TRBJ2-5 and V is TRBV28; either TRBD1 or TRBD2 may fit D (6 bases each). The germline V gene has CDR1 MDHEN and CDR2 SYDVKM. This CDR3 is built from 13 residues. The V end was cut by 7 bases, the J end by 4 bases, with 13 bases between. CDR3: CASNKGGLETQYF. The CDR3 bases are TGTGCCAGCAACAAAGGGGGGTTAGAGACCCAGTACTTC.

Ten or more counts support this clonotype. V usage is TRBV5-1 and J usage is TRBJ2-1, with TRBD1 matching 8 bases. The germline gives CDR1 SGHRS, CDR2 YFSETQ. CDR3 length equals 14 residues. The J segment lost 6 bases and the V segment lost 4 bases, leaving 6 bases of the junction unmatched. This CDR3 reads CASSLRTGSNEQFF. The CDR3 nucleotides read TGCGCCAGCAGCCTCAGGACAGGGAGCAATGAGCAGTTCTTC.